The 16 T cell receptor beta chains in this list originate from one sample, sequenced in a study of beta chain features in type 1 diabetes. Expressed TCRB transcripts were sequenced because the entire RNA isolate underwent reverse transcription. The assay was immunoSEQ multiplex PCR, and TCRdb's table has in-frame clones only and misses some. The profile shows about 450,000 clones, 9.5% to 12% of them singletons. Sequencing was performed on naive CD4+ T cells from blood. All receptors come from a woman aged 18 to 35 in good health.

This clone was seen a few times. The V call is TRBV5-4, the J call TRBJ2-3; maybe TRBD2 (6 bases). Germline V gene lookup returns CDR1 SGHNT and CDR2 YYREEE (reference sequence). V was trimmed by 3 bases and J by 4 bases, leaving 12 bases between them. The CDR3 runs to 14 residues. The CDR3 is CASSSGTRADTQYF. CDR3 bases: TGTGCCAGCAGCTCGGGGACTCGCGCAGATACGCAGTATTTT.

Only a few counts were recorded for this clone. In the same sample, other DNA sequences code for this CDR3. V and J are TRBV29-1 and TRBJ2-3, with D maybe TRBD1 (6 bases). Germline CDR1 is SQVTM and CDR2 is ANQGSEA. The CDR3 has 12 residues. V lost 5 bases and J 3 bases, leaving 9 bases between the germline ends. DNA for the CDR3: TGCAGCGTTTCAGGGGTTACAGATACGCAGTATTTT. It yields the protein CSVSGVTDTQYF.

The chain carries TRBV13 and TRBJ2-1, with TRBD2 as a possible D gene (5 bases). Germline loops: CDR1 PRHDT, CDR2 FYEKMQ (reference sequence). The CDR3 has 17 amino acids. The V and J ends lost 5 bases and 3 bases respectively, with 20 bases between them. CDR3 amino acids: CASSALLKRGFYNEQFF. The DNA for the CDR3 is TGTGCCAGCAGCGCGCTCCTAAAGCGCGGGTTCTACAATGAGCAGTTCTTC.

This clone was observed a handful of times. This chain links TRBV15 with TRBJ2-5, with D possibly TRBD1 on 5 matching bases. Germline V gives CDR1 LNHNV, CDR2 YYDKDF (reference sequence). V was cut by 5 bases and J by 1 base, with 11 bases left in between. The CDR3 sequence is 14 residues long. Here the CDR3 reads CATSRTDTQETQYF. In nucleotides, the CDR3 is TGTGCCACCAGCCGGACGGACACCCAAGAGACCCAGTACTTC.

The gene calls are TRBV23-1 and TRBJ2-1; TRBD1 matches 12 bases. Being an ORF, TRBV23-1 has a function that is uncertain. The ends lost 0 bases at V and 2 bases at J; junction bases unmatched: 14. The CDR3 is 21 residues long. DNA for the CDR3: TGCGCCAGCAGTCAATCCGAATACACCGGGACAGGGGGCTTTACCTACAATGAGCAGTTCTTC. Protein: CASSQSEYTGTGGFTYNEQFF.

This rearrangement joins TRBV15 to TRBJ1-4; perhaps TRBD1 as D (5 bases). This CDR3 comprises 13 residues. The germline CDR1 and CDR2 sequences are LNHNV and YYDKDF (reference sequence). V lost 0 bases, J lost 10 bases, and 9 bases lay in between. The CDR3 DNA follows: TGTGCCACCAGCAGAGATCCGGGGGGAAAACTGTTTTTT. Its protein product is CATSRDPGGKLFF.

This chain connects TRBV4-2 to TRBJ2-5; no clear D. V lost 0 bases and J lost 4, with 6 bases in between. From germline, CDR1 is LGHNA and CDR2 YNFKEQ. This CDR3 region has 13 residues. The CDR3 DNA follows: TGTGCCAGCAGCCAAGAGTGGGGAGAGACCCAGTACTTC. It codes for CASSQEWGETQYF.

In this sample, this clone turned up a few times. The rearrangement links TRBV28 to TRBJ2-6, with D tentatively TRBD1 (5 bases). The germline gives CDR1 MDHEN, CDR2 SYDVKM. Trimming cost V 4 bases and J 0 bases, with 13 bases left between them. The CDR3 length is 17 residues. In DNA form, the CDR3 reads TGTGCCAGCAGTTCCATCCGACAGTACTCTGGGGCCAACGTCCTGACTTTC. Amino acids: CASSSIRQYSGANVLTF.

The sample holds a few counts of this clone. The chain links TRBV11-2 to TRBJ2-5, with no clear D. The CDR3 loop spans 11 amino acids. In germline, CDR1 is SGHAT, CDR2 FQNNGV. V lost 3 bases and J lost 9, with 8 bases in between. The CDR3 DNA reads as TGTGCCAGCAGCTTTAGCTCGGCCCAGTACTTC. This sequence encodes CASSFSSAQYF.

This chain connects TRBV28 to TRBJ2-7, with 9 bases identical to TRBD2. CDR1 and CDR2 (germline): MDHEN, SYDVKM. This CDR3 is 12 amino acids long. The CDR3 region is CASGGPSYEQYV. The CDR3, as DNA: TGTGCAAGCGGGGGGCCCTCCTACGAGCAGTACGTC.

The genes are TRBV25-1 and TRBJ2-7, with 9 bases matching TRBD1. Trimming at V came to 4 bases and at J to 2 bases, leaving 6 bases not matched to a gene. CDR1 and CDR2 from the germline V gene are MGHDK and SYGVNS. This CDR3 has 15 amino acids. CDR3 sequence: CASSASGQGTYEQYV. The CDR3, as DNA: TGTGCCAGCAGTGCTTCGGGACAGGGTACCTACGAGCAGTACGTC.

This clone was found a few times. The rearrangement uses TRBV28 and TRBJ2-7; a weak D match, TRBD2 (6 bases). The V gene lost 4 bases and the J gene lost 6 bases, with 19 bases spanning the gap. Germline V CDR1 and CDR2: MDHEN, SYDVKM. The CDR3 has 15 residues. DNA for the CDR3: TGTGCCAGCAGTTCGGGAAAGACTAGTAGAAGCGAGCAGTACTTC. Its translation: CASSSGKTSRSEQYF. The variable domain in full, completed from reference TRBV28 and TRBJ2-7, reads DVKVTQSSRYLVKRTGEKVFLECVQDMDHENMFWYRQDPGLGLRLIYFSYDVKMKEKGDIPEGYSVSREKKERFSLILESASTNQTSMYLCASSSGKTSRSEQYFGPGTRLTVT.

This clone was counted a few times. The V call is TRBV5-4, the J call TRBJ2-3; D is ambiguous. V gave up 1 base and J gave up 5 bases, with 5 bases separating them. CDR3 length: 12 amino acids. Looked up from germline, CDR1 is SGHNT and CDR2 is YYREEE (reference sequence). The CDR3 loop reads CASSLPLDTQYF. The CDR3 DNA sequence: TGTGCCAGCAGCTTGCCACTAGATACGCAGTATTTT.

The J gene is TRBJ2-1, the V gene TRBV7-2; unclear D gene. Trimming removed 4 bases from V and 6 bases from J, with 7 bases in between. The CDR3 contains 12 residues. CDR1 and CDR2 from the germline V gene are SGHTA and FQGNSA. The CDR3 loop is CASSWAGNEQFF. CDR3 in DNA: TGTGCCAGCAGCTGGGCCGGCAATGAGCAGTTCTTC.

This chain uses TRBV15 with TRBJ2-1, with D unresolved. V was clipped by 3 bases and J by 3 bases, with 15 bases between them. Germline loops: CDR1 LNHNV, CDR2 YYDKDF (reference sequence). CDR3 length: 16 amino acids. This CDR3 is CATSRTQAKGYNEQFF. The CDR3 region has the DNA TGTGCCACCAGCAGGACGCAGGCCAAGGGCTACAATGAGCAGTTCTTC.

This sequence joins TRBV30 and TRBJ2-7; 7 bases line up with TRBD1. The CDR3 runs 14 residues. Losses at the gene ends were 1 base for V and 2 bases for J; bases not matched to a gene: 5. The germline CDR1 and CDR2 sequences are GTSNPN and SVGIG (reference sequence). The CDR3 loop is CAWSADRAPYEQYF. The CDR3 DNA is TGTGCCTGGAGTGCCGACAGGGCCCCCTACGAGCAGTACTTC. The full variable domain, with the rest looked up from reference TRBV30 and TRBJ2-7, is SQTIHQWPATLVQPVGSPLSLECTVEGTSNPNLYWYRQAAGRGLQLLFYSVGIGQISSEVPQNLSASRPQDRQFILSSKKLLLSDSGFYLCAWSADRAPYEQYFGPGTRLTVT.